Detailed here is one T cell receptor (beta chain). The junction shows a germline mismatch at one end, possibly a read error. TCRdb keeps only in-frame clones here, not all; method: immunoSEQ multiplex PCR. Among roughly 290,000 clones listed, about 86% were seen once. The CDR3 sequence is 13 residues long. Germline V gene sequence: CDR1 LGHDT, CDR2 YNNKEL (reference sequence). The data were taken from a study of blood T cell repertoires in COVID-19. The source is a person aged 70 to 80 with COVID-19, enrolled during active disease. The sequencing sample was made of peripheral blood. The V and J genes are TRBV3-1 (or the pseudogene TRBV3-2) and TRBJ2-1; 7 bases agree with TRBD2. DNA of the CDR3: TGTGCCAGCAGCCTTAAAACCGGGACTAAGTTAGTCTTC. Translated, it gives CASSLKTGTKLVF.